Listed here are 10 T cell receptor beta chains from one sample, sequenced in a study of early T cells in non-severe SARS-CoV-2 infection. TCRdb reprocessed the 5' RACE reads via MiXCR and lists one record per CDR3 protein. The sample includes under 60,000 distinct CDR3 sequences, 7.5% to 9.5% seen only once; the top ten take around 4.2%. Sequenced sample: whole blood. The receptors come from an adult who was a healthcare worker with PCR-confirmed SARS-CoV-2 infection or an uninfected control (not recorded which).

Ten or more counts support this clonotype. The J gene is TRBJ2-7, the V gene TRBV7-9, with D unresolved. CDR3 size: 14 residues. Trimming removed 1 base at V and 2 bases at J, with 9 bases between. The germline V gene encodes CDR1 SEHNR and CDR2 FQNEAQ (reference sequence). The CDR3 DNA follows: TGTGCCAGCAGCTTAGGGGAAGTCGCCTACGAGCAGTACTTC. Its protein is CASSLGEVAYEQYF.

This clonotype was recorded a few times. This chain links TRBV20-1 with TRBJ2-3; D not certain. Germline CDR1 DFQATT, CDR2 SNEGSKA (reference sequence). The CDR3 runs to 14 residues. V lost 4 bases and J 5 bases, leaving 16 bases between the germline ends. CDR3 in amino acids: CSAKTSRGLDTQYF. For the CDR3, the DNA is TGCAGTGCTAAGACCTCTAGAGGCCTAGATACGCAGTATTTT.

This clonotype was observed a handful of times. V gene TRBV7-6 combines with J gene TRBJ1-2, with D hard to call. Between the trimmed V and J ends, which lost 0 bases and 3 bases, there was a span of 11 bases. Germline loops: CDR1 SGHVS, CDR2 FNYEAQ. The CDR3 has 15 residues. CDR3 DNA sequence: TGTGCCAGCAGCTTAGCGGAGTTTACCCACTATGGCTACACCTTC. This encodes CASSLAEFTHYGYTF. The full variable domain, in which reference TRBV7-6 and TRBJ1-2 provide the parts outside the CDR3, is GAGVSQSPRYKVTKRGQDVALRCDPISGHVSLYWYRQALGQGPEFLTYFNYEAQQDKSGLPNDRFSAERPEGSISTLTIQRTEQRDSAMYRCASSLAEFTHYGYTFGSGTRLTVV.

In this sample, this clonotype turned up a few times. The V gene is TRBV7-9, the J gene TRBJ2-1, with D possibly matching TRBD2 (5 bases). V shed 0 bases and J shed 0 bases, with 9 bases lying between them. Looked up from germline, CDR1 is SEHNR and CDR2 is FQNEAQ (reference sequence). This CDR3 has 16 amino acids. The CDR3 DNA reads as TGTGCCAGCAGCTTAGCGTCGGGAACCTCCTACAATGAGCAGTTCTTC. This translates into CASSLASGTSYNEQFF. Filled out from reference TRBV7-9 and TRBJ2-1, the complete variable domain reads DTGVSQNPRHKITKRGQNVTFRCDPISEHNRLYWYRQTLGQGPEFLTYFQNEAQLEKSRLLSDRFSAERPKGSFSTLEIQRTEQGDSAMYLCASSLASGTSYNEQFFGPGTRLTVL.

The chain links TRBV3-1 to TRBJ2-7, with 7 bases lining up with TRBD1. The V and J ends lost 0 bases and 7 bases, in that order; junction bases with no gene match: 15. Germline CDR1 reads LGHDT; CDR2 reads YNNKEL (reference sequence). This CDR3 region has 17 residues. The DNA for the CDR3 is TGTGCCAGCAGCCAAGAGAGGAGTAGGGGGCGAATATGGGAGCAGTACTTC. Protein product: CASSQERSRGRIWEQYF.

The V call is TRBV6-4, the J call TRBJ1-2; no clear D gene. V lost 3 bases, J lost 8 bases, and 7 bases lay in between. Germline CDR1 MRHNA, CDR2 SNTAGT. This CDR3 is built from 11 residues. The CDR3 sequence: CASSELSGYTF. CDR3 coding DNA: TGTGCCAGCAGTGAGCTGTCCGGCTACACCTTC.

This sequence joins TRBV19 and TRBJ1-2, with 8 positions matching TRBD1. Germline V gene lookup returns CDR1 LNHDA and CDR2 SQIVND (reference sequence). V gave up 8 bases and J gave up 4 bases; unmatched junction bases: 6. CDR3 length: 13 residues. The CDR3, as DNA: TGTGCCAGTGGCGACAGGGGAGGCTATGGCTACACCTTC. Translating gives CASGDRGGYGYTF.

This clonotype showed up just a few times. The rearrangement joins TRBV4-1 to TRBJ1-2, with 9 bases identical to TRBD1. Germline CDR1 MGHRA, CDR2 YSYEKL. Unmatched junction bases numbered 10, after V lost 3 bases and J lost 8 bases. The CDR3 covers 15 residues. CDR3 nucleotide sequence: TGCGCCAGCAGCCAGCCAAGGGGGACAGGGTTCGGCTACACCTTC. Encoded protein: CASSQPRGTGFGYTF.

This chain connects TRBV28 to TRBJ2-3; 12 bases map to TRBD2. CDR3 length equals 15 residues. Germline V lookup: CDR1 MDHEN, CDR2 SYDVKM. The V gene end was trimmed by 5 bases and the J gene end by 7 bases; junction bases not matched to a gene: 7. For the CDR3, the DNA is TGTGCCAGCAGTCGGACTAGCGGGGTCACGAATACGCAGTATTTT. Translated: CASSRTSGVTNTQYF.

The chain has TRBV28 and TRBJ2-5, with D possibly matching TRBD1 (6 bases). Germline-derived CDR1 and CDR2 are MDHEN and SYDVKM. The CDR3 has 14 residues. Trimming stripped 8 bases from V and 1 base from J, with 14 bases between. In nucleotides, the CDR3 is TGTGCCAGCCGGACAGAGGGGCTCCAAGAGACCCAGTACTTC. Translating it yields CASRTEGLQETQYF.